Presented here are 21 T cell receptor beta chains from one specimen sequenced in a study of response to subunit inactivated influenza vaccine. Each CDR3 protein gets one entry after TCRdb re-called the RT-PCR reads with MiXCR. The table lists 590,000 or so distinct CDR3 sequences, around 15% of them singletons. The sequencing here drew on PBMCs from blood, taken roughly 2 weeks before vaccination. Receptors originate from a man in his fifties who received an inactivated influenza vaccine.

This clonotype was counted between two and nine times. V and J are TRBV12-3 or TRBV12-4 and TRBJ1-5; D call uncertain. V lost 2 bases and J 5 bases, leaving 4 bases between the germline ends. CDR3 length equals 12 residues. The CDR3: CASSLPHQPQHF. CDR3 sequence (DNA): TGTGCCAGCAGTTTACCCCATCAGCCCCAGCATTTT.

This rearrangement joins TRBV7-9 to TRBJ2-1, with D possibly TRBD1 on 6 matching bases. CDR1 is SEHNR and CDR2 is FQNEAQ in the germline V gene (reference sequence). The germline V and J ends were trimmed by 4 bases and 7 bases, with 23 bases remaining between them. The CDR3 is 17 amino acids. The CDR3 reads CASSYRSGVRGSNEQFF. In DNA, the CDR3 is TGTGCCAGCAGCTATCGATCCGGGGTTAGGGGGAGTAATGAGCAGTTCTTC.

The chain is built from TRBV15 and TRBJ1-1, with TRBD1 identical over 7 bases. Trimming removed 0 bases from V and 6 bases from J; junction bases left unmatched: 7. The CDR3 has 15 amino acids. CDR1 is LNHNV, CDR2 YYDKDF, per germline (reference sequence). The CDR3 region is CATSRDWGRGAEAFF. The CDR3 DNA sequence: TGTGCCACCAGCAGAGATTGGGGCAGGGGGGCTGAAGCTTTCTTT. The full variable domain, its missing parts supplied by reference TRBV15 and TRBJ1-1, is DAMVIQNPRYQVTQFGKPVTLSCSQTLNHNVMYWYQQKSSQAPKLLFHYYDKDFNNEADTPDNFQSRRPNTSFCFLDIRSPGLGDTAMYLCATSRDWGRGAEAFFGQGTRLTVV.

The chain carries TRBV7-2 and TRBJ2-1; 9 positions match TRBD2. This CDR3 region has 15 residues. Looked up from germline, CDR1 is SGHTA and CDR2 is FQGNSA. The V gene end was trimmed by 4 bases and the J gene end by 7 bases; junction bases not matched to a gene: 8. The CDR3 sequence is CASSWMPSGVNEQFF. CDR3 in DNA: TGTGCCAGCAGCTGGATGCCTAGCGGGGTGAATGAGCAGTTCTTC. Full variable domain (missing parts from reference TRBV7-2 and TRBJ2-1): GAGVSQSPSNKVTEKGKDVELRCDPISGHTALYWYRQSLGQGLEFLIYFQGNSAPDKSGLPSDRFSAERTGGSVSTLTIQRTQQEDSAVYLCASSWMPSGVNEQFFGPGTRLTVL.

On this clonotype: The junction differs from germline at one of its ends, possibly a read error. The chain recombines TRBV20-1 with TRBJ2-7, with D tentatively TRBD1 or TRBD2 (7 bases each). CDR3 size: 14 residues. Germline V gives CDR1 DFQATT, CDR2 SNEGSKA (reference sequence). The CDR3 sequence: CSARERGRDYGQYF. In DNA, the CDR3 is TGCAGTGCTAGAGAAAGGGGGCGGGACTACGGGCAGTACTTC.

The chain carries TRBV28 and TRBJ2-2, with D perhaps given as TRBD1 or TRBD2 (5 bases each). The germline gives CDR1 MDHEN, CDR2 SYDVKM. This CDR3 is built from 17 residues. Trimming removed 8 bases from V and 1 base from J, with 20 bases in between. The CDR3 loop reads CASRLGLGTGNTGELFF. The CDR3, as DNA: TGTGCCAGCCGCCTGGGGTTAGGGACGGGGAACACCGGGGAGCTGTTTTTT. The variable domain in full, with the rest retrieved from reference TRBV28 and TRBJ2-2, is DVKVTQSSRYLVKRTGEKVFLECVQDMDHENMFWYRQDPGLGLRLIYFSYDVKMKEKGDIPEGYSVSREKKERFSLILESASTNQTSMYLCASRLGLGTGNTGELFFGEGSRLTVL.

CDR3 sequence (DNA): TGTGCCAGCAGTTTACCCCAAAGGACAGGAACCTTGGGGAAACTGTTTTTT. Protein sequence: CASSLPQRTGTLGKLFF. This chain joins TRBV28 and TRBJ1-4, with TRBD1 matching over 7 bases. Per germline, CDR1 MDHEN and CDR2 SYDVKM. This CDR3 is built from 17 residues. V trimming: 2 bases; J trimming: 11 bases; junction bases outside the gene matches: 17. The whole variable domain, filled in from reference TRBV28 and TRBJ1-4, reads DVKVTQSSRYLVKRTGEKVFLECVQDMDHENMFWYRQDPGLGLRLIYFSYDVKMKEKGDIPEGYSVSREKKERFSLILESASTNQTSMYLCASSLPQRTGTLGKLFFGSGTQLSVL.

This clonotype has more than one count but fewer than ten. The chain uses TRBV7-2 and TRBJ2-5; 10 positions match TRBD1. CDR1 and CDR2 from the germline V gene are SGHTA and FQGNSA. V lost 0 bases, J lost 6 bases, and 10 bases stayed unmatched. This CDR3 has 17 amino acids. The CDR3 loop is CASSLAAFGQGEKTQYF. Written as DNA, the CDR3 is TGTGCCAGCAGCTTAGCGGCCTTCGGACAGGGGGAGAAGACCCAGTACTTC. The complete variable domain, with remaining parts taken from reference TRBV7-2 and TRBJ2-5, reads GAGVSQSPSNKVTEKGKDVELRCDPISGHTALYWYRQSLGQGLEFLIYFQGNSAPDKSGLPSDRFSAERTGGSVSTLTIQRTQQEDSAVYLCASSLAAFGQGEKTQYFGPGTRLLVL.

There are a few counts of this clonotype. The chain carries TRBV7-3 and TRBJ2-1; D is possibly TRBD2 (5 bases). The germline gives CDR1 SGHTA, CDR2 FQGTGA. The V end was cut by 5 bases, the J end by 8 bases, with 13 bases between. The CDR3 extends over 13 amino acids. The CDR3 here is CASSQTREDEQFF. CDR3 sequence (DNA): TGTGCCAGCAGCCAAACTAGGGAAGATGAGCAGTTCTTC.

The CDR3: CSVKPLPTGNHEEQYF. The CDR3 nucleotides are TGCAGCGTTAAACCTCTACCGACAGGGAACCACGAGGAGCAGTACTTC. V gene TRBV29-1 combines with J gene TRBJ2-7, with TRBD1 identical over 7 bases. This CDR3 spans 16 amino acids. V dropped 5 bases and J dropped 7; count of bases not matched to a gene: 20. Per the germline V gene, CDR1 is SQVTM and CDR2 is ANQGSEA.

This clonotype was counted only a few times. The CDR3 here is CAWRSRALEKLFF. Here the CDR3 DNA reads TGTGCCTGGAGATCGCGGGCGTTAGAAAAACTGTTTTTT. This sequence joins TRBV30 and TRBJ1-4; no clear D gene. This CDR3 region has 13 residues. The germline gives CDR1 GTSNPN, CDR2 SVGIG (reference sequence). V gave up 3 bases and J gave up 8 bases, with 13 bases separating them.

This clonotype was counted a few times. V and J are TRBV7-8 and TRBJ1-3; D may be TRBD1 (5 bases). The CDR3 runs 19 residues. Germline values: CDR1 SGHVS, CDR2 FQNEAQ. The V and J ends lost 1 base and 1 base respectively, with 20 bases between them. CDR3 sequence reads: CASSLVVSGRKQSGNTIYF. The CDR3, as DNA: TGTGCCAGCAGCTTAGTAGTATCGGGACGGAAACAATCTGGAAACACCATATATTTT.

The chain employs TRBV20-1 and TRBJ2-7; D remains ambiguous. The germline V gene encodes CDR1 DFQATT and CDR2 SNEGSKA (reference sequence). V dropped 2 bases and J dropped 6 bases, with 8 bases sitting between them. The CDR3 has 11 amino acids. CDR3 nucleotide sequence: TGCAGTGCTAGATGGTCCGCCGAGCAGTACTTC. Encoded protein: CSARWSAEQYF.

This clonotype came up many times. This chain joins TRBV5-1 and TRBJ2-3; D is undetermined. The CDR3 runs to 15 residues. The germline gives CDR1 SGHRS, CDR2 YFSETQ. V was clipped by 0 bases and J by 0 bases, with 8 bases between them. CDR3 DNA: TGCGCCAGCAGCTTGGCTCAGGCCAGCACAGATACGCAGTATTTT. Translated: CASSLAQASTDTQYF.

This clonotype was picked up a small number of times. This CDR3 is missing its conserved last phenylalanine or tryptophan, likely due to a read error. The chain is built from TRBV7-6 and TRBJ2-1; TRBD2 matches at 11 bases. Germline loops: CDR1 SGHVS, CDR2 FNYEAQ. The CDR3 runs 14 residues. The J segment lost 6 bases and the V segment lost 5 bases, leaving 3 bases of the junction unmatched. CDR3 amino acids: CASSQGTSGNEQFL. The CDR3 DNA is TGTGCCAGCAGCCAAGGGACTAGCGGCAATGAGCAGTTCCTC.

Only a few counts were recorded for this clonotype. The genes are TRBV6-2 or TRBV6-3 and TRBJ2-2; maybe TRBD1 (6 bases). Germline V gene sequence: CDR1 MNHEY, CDR2 SVGEGT. The CDR3 sequence is 16 residues long. V lost 6 bases to trimming and J lost 7 bases, with 21 bases between them. CDR3 in amino acids: CASSRLTGVRIGELFF. The CDR3 bases are TGTGCCAGCAGCCGACTGACAGGAGTTCGAATCGGGGAGCTGTTTTTT.

The chain uses TRBV19 and TRBJ2-2, with 9 bases fitting TRBD2. The junction had 9 bases not matched to a gene; V was cut back by 3 bases and J by 10 bases. The CDR3 loop spans 15 amino acids. Germline V lookup: CDR1 LNHDA, CDR2 SQIVND (reference sequence). For the CDR3, the DNA is TGTGCCAGTAGTATGTCTAGCGGGAAAAGGGCGGAGCTGTTTTTT. This codes for CASSMSSGKRAELFF.

The V and J genes are TRBV6-2 or TRBV6-3 and TRBJ2-1; 12 nucleotides match TRBD2. The length of the CDR3 is 15 residues. Germline V gene data show CDR1 as MNHEY and CDR2 as SVGEGT. J lost 9 bases, V lost 6 bases, and 9 bases had no gene match. The CDR3 here is CASSRHLAGGREQFF. The CDR3, as DNA: TGTGCCAGCAGCCGGCACCTAGCGGGGGGGCGTGAGCAGTTCTTC.

To note about this clonotype: A much larger clone lies one base from this, so it may be a read error. In DNA, the CDR3 is TGTGCCAGCAGCTCTGGGACAGCCGAAAAACTGTTTTTT. Translated: CASSSGTAEKLFF. The chain carries TRBV7-2 and TRBJ1-4; 7 bases are shared with TRBD1. The germline gives CDR1 SGHTA, CDR2 FQGNSA. With 4 bases clipped from V and 8 bases from J, the junction kept 4 bases outside the gene matches. CDR3 length equals 13 residues.

This clonotype has only a few counts. The J gene is TRBJ2-1, the V gene TRBV7-2, with 9 bases lining up with TRBD2. Germline V gives CDR1 SGHTA, CDR2 FQGNSA. The CDR3 runs to 15 residues. V trimming: 4 bases; J trimming: 4 bases; junction bases outside the gene matches: 5. The CDR3: CASSSAGGWYNEQFF. CDR3 DNA sequence: TGTGCCAGCAGCTCAGCGGGGGGATGGTACAATGAGCAGTTCTTC.

This clonotype was detected only a few times. The chain combines TRBV4-3 with TRBJ2-2; D is possibly TRBD1 or TRBD2 (5 bases each). This CDR3 has 16 amino acids. V lost 0 bases and J 6 bases, leaving 14 bases between the germline ends. CDR1 is LGHNA and CDR2 is YSLEER in the germline V gene. CDR3 bases: TGCGCCAGCAGCCAAGATTCCGGGACCCCAGCCGGGGAGCTGTTTTTT. Translated, it gives CASSQDSGTPAGELFF.